The next 7 T cell receptor beta chains were all read from a single sample in a study of shared clonotypes between healthy human individuals. Repertoires were generated with immunoSEQ multiplex PCR, while TCRdb's copy carries only in-frame clones and drops some. Of about 2 million clones in the sample, about 95% are singletons; the top ten hold 0.95% to 1.5%. Naive CD8 cells lacked CD45RO, underwent positive selection for CCR7 and left out terminally differentiated effector memory CD45RA+ cells. Sequencing was carried out using naive CD8+ T cells sorted from blood. The receptors come from a man between 18 and 35 years old in good health.

The chain has TRBV5-5 and TRBJ1-2; a possible D gene is TRBD1 (5 bases). From germline, CDR1 is SGHKS and CDR2 YYEKEE (reference sequence). V was trimmed by 0 bases and J by 4 bases, leaving 10 bases between them. The CDR3 loop spans 14 amino acids. The CDR3 DNA follows: TGTGCCAGCAGCTTGGCAGGGACGGCCTATGGCTACACCTTC. It translates to CASSLAGTAYGYTF.

This chain connects TRBV28 to TRBJ2-7; D is uncertain. The CDR3 runs to 14 residues. V was pared by 6 bases and J by 1 base, with 13 bases between. Per germline, CDR1 MDHEN and CDR2 SYDVKM. For the CDR3, the DNA is TGTGCCAGCAGCCTGCCCGATGAGTCCTACGAGCAGTACTTC. Translation: CASSLPDESYEQYF. The variable domain in full, completed from reference TRBV28 and TRBJ2-7, reads DVKVTQSSRYLVKRTGEKVFLECVQDMDHENMFWYRQDPGLGLRLIYFSYDVKMKEKGDIPEGYSVSREKKERFSLILESASTNQTSMYLCASSLPDESYEQYFGPGTRLTVT.

The chain carries TRBV9 and TRBJ2-3, with 7 bases matching TRBD2. CDR3 length: 13 residues. Trimming took 4 bases from V and 3 from J; bases not matched to a gene: 2. In germline, CDR1 is SGDLS, CDR2 YYNGEE. This CDR3 reads CASSFSGTDTQYF. The CDR3 nucleotides are TGTGCCAGCAGCTTTAGCGGGACAGATACGCAGTATTTT.

J is TRBJ2-7 and V is TRBV4-2; TRBD2 is a possible D gene (6 bases). With 4 bases removed from V and 3 bases from J, the gap between germline ends came to 13 bases. The germline V gene has CDR1 LGHNA and CDR2 YNFKEQ. The CDR3 runs to 14 residues. The CDR3 DNA reads as TGTGCCAGCAGCCTCCAACCGGGGGACTACGAGCAGTACTTC. Residues: CASSLQPGDYEQYF.

The gene calls are TRBV9 and TRBJ2-1; no clear D. The length of the CDR3 is 11 residues. V lost 4 bases and J lost 9, with 8 bases in between. The germline V gene has CDR1 SGDLS and CDR2 YYNGEE. CDR3 nucleotide sequence: TGTGCCAGCAGCTTAGGGCGTGAGCAGTTCTTC. Its translation: CASSLGREQFF.

The chain links TRBV2 to TRBJ2-5, with D perhaps assigned TRBD1 or TRBD2 (6 bases each). CDR3 length: 14 amino acids. The ends were cut back, 1 base at V and 5 bases at J, with 11 bases in the middle. CDR1 is SNHLY, CDR2 FYNNEI, per germline. CDR3 loop: CASSEVGGLETQYF. CDR3 DNA sequence: TGTGCCAGCAGTGAAGTCGGGGGCCTTGAGACCCAGTACTTC.

The V and J genes are TRBV4-1 and TRBJ1-1; D unresolved. Looked up from germline, CDR1 is MGHRA and CDR2 is YSYEKL. The CDR3 contains 16 residues. Trimming removed 4 bases from V and 1 base from J, with 16 bases in between. The CDR3 loop is CASSPLSRTGNTEAFF. CDR3 coding DNA: TGCGCCAGCAGCCCACTTAGTCGGACGGGGAACACTGAAGCTTTCTTT.